This passage covers 20 T cell receptor beta chains from one sample sequenced in a study of T cell responses to AZD1222 COVID-19 vaccine. Sequencing used immunoSEQ multiplex PCR; TCRdb keeps in-frame clones, though not all of them. The sample lists tens of thousands of clones; roughly 80% were seen once. The sequences come from peripheral blood, collected on day 0 of AZD1222 vaccination. The source is an adult in good health.

This chain uses TRBV7-2 with TRBJ2-5; 9 nucleotides align to TRBD1. V trimming: 4 bases; J trimming: 4 bases; junction bases outside the gene matches: 1. Germline CDR1 is SGHTA and CDR2 is FQGNSA. The CDR3 extends over 13 amino acids. CDR3 in DNA: TGTGCCAGCAGCTCGGACAGGGGAGAGACCCAGTACTTC. Translating it yields CASSSDRGETQYF. Full variable domain (outside the CDR3, taken from reference TRBV7-2 and TRBJ2-5): GAGVSQSPSNKVTEKGKDVELRCDPISGHTALYWYRQSLGQGLEFLIYFQGNSAPDKSGLPSDRFSAERTGGSVSTLTIQRTQQEDSAVYLCASSSDRGETQYFGPGTRLLVL.

This clone has a handful of counts. CDR3 residues: CAWSVSVELFF. The CDR3, as DNA: TGTGCCTGGAGTGTATCGGTGGAGCTGTTTTTT. The chain couples TRBV30 to TRBJ2-2; D is undetermined. Germline CDR1 and CDR2: GTSNPN and SVGIG (reference sequence). Trimming left V 0 bases short and J 10 bases short, with 6 bases between. The CDR3 is made up of 11 amino acids.

The CDR3 region has the DNA TGTGCCAGCTCACCACAGGCTAGCGGGGGAATGGGAGAGACCCAGTACTTC. Protein: CASSPQASGGMGETQYF. The chain combines TRBV18 with TRBJ2-5, with 10 bases matching TRBD2. This CDR3 has 17 residues. Germline-derived CDR1 and CDR2 are KGHSH and LQKENI. V trimming: 1 base; J trimming: 4 bases; junction bases outside the gene matches: 9. Full variable domain (missing parts from reference TRBV18 and TRBJ2-5): NAGVMQNPRHLVRRRGQEARLRCSPMKGHSHVYWYRQLPEEGLKFMVYLQKENIIDESGMPKERFSAEFPKEGPSILRIQQVVRGDSAAYFCASSPQASGGMGETQYFGPGTRLLVL.

This chain links TRBV6-2 or TRBV6-3 with TRBJ2-1; TRBD2 agrees at 11 bases. Unmatched junction bases numbered 5, after V lost 2 bases and J lost 8 bases. The CDR3 extends over 15 amino acids. In germline, CDR1 is MNHEY, CDR2 SVGEGT. For the CDR3, the DNA is TGTGCCAGCAGTTACGCCACTAGCGGGAGTGATGAGCAGTTCTTC. It specifies CASSYATSGSDEQFF.

The chain joins TRBV6-6 to TRBJ1-5; TRBD1 is a possible D gene (5 bases). Germline CDR1 and CDR2: MNHNY and SVGAGI (reference sequence). The CDR3 covers 13 residues. V lost 6 bases, J lost 2 bases, and 8 bases lay in between. Here the CDR3 reads CASSATGNQPQHF. DNA for the CDR3: TGTGCCAGCAGCGCGACAGGCAATCAGCCCCAGCATTTT.

By frequency in the sample, this clone is medium-sized. The chain has TRBV7-9 and TRBJ2-1, with 9 bases identical to TRBD2. The CDR3 is 14 residues long. Germline V gene lookup returns CDR1 SEHNR and CDR2 FQNEAQ (reference sequence). The V segment lost 6 bases and the J segment 0 bases; nucleotides outside the gene matches: 0. The CDR3 region is CASSSGSSYNEQFF. The CDR3 DNA reads TGTGCCAGCAGTAGCGGGAGCTCCTACAATGAGCAGTTCTTC.

The chain uses TRBV18 and TRBJ1-4; unclear D gene. CDR3 size: 15 residues. CDR1 is KGHSH and CDR2 is LQKENI in the germline V gene. Trimming cost V 3 bases and J 4 bases, with 12 bases left between them. In DNA, the CDR3 is TGTGCCAGCTCACCTCCGGACCAGCATAATGAAAAACTGTTTTTT. Translating it yields CASSPPDQHNEKLFF.

This chain joins TRBV7-2 and TRBJ2-3; no reliable D call. The germline V gene has CDR1 SGHTA and CDR2 FQGNSA. V lost 5 bases and J 3 bases, leaving 6 bases between the germline ends. CDR3 length: 12 amino acids. The CDR3 here is CASSLGTDTQYF. The CDR3 DNA follows: TGTGCCAGCAGCCTGGGGACAGATACGCAGTATTTT.

The chain carries TRBV28 and TRBJ2-5, with 9 bases identical to TRBD1. CDR1 MDHEN and CDR2 SYDVKM come from the germline V gene. CDR3 length equals 14 residues. V was pared by 5 bases and J by 7 bases, with 8 bases of the junction left unmatched. In DNA form, the CDR3 reads TGTGCCAGCAGTCGGCAGGGACAGGGCGGGACCCAGTACTTC. Translation gives CASSRQGQGGTQYF.

In this sample, this clone turned up once. The chain carries TRBV28 and TRBJ1-6; D call uncertain. The CDR3 covers 13 residues. Trimming removed 8 bases at V and 4 bases at J, with 9 bases between. Germline assignment: CDR1 MDHEN and CDR2 SYDVKM. CDR3 protein: CASLSAYNSPLHF. DNA of the CDR3: TGTGCCAGCCTCTCGGCTTATAATTCACCCCTCCACTTT.

The rearrangement links TRBV28 to TRBJ1-4; no firm D call. Per germline, CDR1 MDHEN and CDR2 SYDVKM. Trimming took 2 bases from V and 8 from J, leaving 12 bases between them. The CDR3 runs to 14 residues. CDR3 amino acids: CASSLRDADEKLFF. The CDR3 DNA reads TGTGCCAGCAGTTTACGGGATGCAGACGAAAAACTGTTTTTT.

This clone appeared a single time. V and J are TRBV28 and TRBJ1-1; D remains unclear. Germline CDR1 reads MDHEN; CDR2 reads SYDVKM. V was cut by 10 bases and J by 11 bases, with 20 bases left in between. The CDR3 extends over 12 amino acids. Here the CDR3 reads CATSAGRIRAFF. The CDR3, as DNA: TGTGCCACCTCGGCCGGGCGGATTCGGGCTTTCTTT.

J is TRBJ1-1 and V is TRBV18, with D possibly matching TRBD1 (6 bases). Trimming removed 2 bases at V and 4 bases at J, with 8 bases between. CDR1 KGHSH and CDR2 LQKENI come from the germline V gene. The length of the CDR3 is 13 residues. The CDR3 sequence: CASSPTGSTEAFF. CDR3 DNA: TGTGCCAGCTCACCAACAGGGAGCACTGAAGCTTTCTTT.

V is TRBV11-2 and J is TRBJ1-1; 7 positions match TRBD1. There are 14 residues in the CDR3. J gave up 4 bases and V 2 bases, and 4 bases lay outside the gene matches. Per germline, CDR1 SGHAT and CDR2 FQNNGV. The chain's CDR3 is CASSLRQGVTEAFF. The CDR3 coding sequence is TGTGCCAGCAGCTTAAGACAGGGTGTCACTGAAGCTTTCTTT.

V gene TRBV6-1 combines with J gene TRBJ1-1; D is perhaps TRBD1 (5 bases). CDR3 length equals 15 residues. V lost 1 base to trimming and J lost 1 base, with 10 bases between them. The germline gives CDR1 MNHNS, CDR2 SASEGT. The CDR3 reads CASSEVGGANTEAFF. CDR3 coding DNA: TGTGCCAGCAGTGAAGTGGGGGGTGCGAACACTGAAGCTTTCTTT.

This chain joins TRBV29-1 and TRBJ1-1; 11 nucleotides match TRBD1. The ends lost 8 bases at V and 4 bases at J; junction bases unmatched: 6. There are 13 residues in the CDR3. The germline V gene has CDR1 SQVTM and CDR2 ANQGSEA. CDR3 protein: CSIRDRGFTEAFF. The CDR3 coding sequence is TGCAGCATCCGGGACAGGGGGTTCACTGAAGCTTTCTTT.

The chain recombines TRBV9 with TRBJ1-3, with D perhaps TRBD1 (5 bases). With 1 base removed from V and 4 bases from J, the gap between germline ends came to 12 bases. Germline V gene sequence: CDR1 SGDLS, CDR2 YYNGEE. The CDR3 length is 15 residues. CDR3 in amino acids: CASSVHGGRGNTIYF. The CDR3 DNA reads TGTGCCAGCAGCGTACATGGGGGAAGAGGAAACACCATATATTTT.

The gene calls are TRBV4-2 and TRBJ1-2; 10 nucleotides agree with TRBD1. Germline V gives CDR1 LGHNA, CDR2 YNFKEQ. The CDR3 has 16 residues. J was trimmed by 8 bases and V by 1 base; bases with no gene match: 10. CDR3 DNA sequence: TGTGCCAGCAGCCAAGGACAGGGGGCGAACCTCCAAGGCTACACCTTC. Translation gives CASSQGQGANLQGYTF.

This clone occurred once. V gene TRBV5-1 combines with J gene TRBJ1-2; TRBD1 matches at 8 bases. CDR1 and CDR2 from the germline V gene are SGHRS and YFSETQ. This CDR3 is built from 17 residues. The V gene end was trimmed by 1 base and the J gene end by 2 bases; junction bases not matched to a gene: 10. The CDR3 spells CASSLIRAGGLNYGYTF. CDR3 DNA sequence: TGCGCCAGCAGCTTGATAAGGGCAGGGGGCTTAAACTATGGCTACACCTTC.

The rearrangement joins TRBV5-6 to TRBJ2-5; D possibly corresponds to TRBD1 (6 bases). CDR3 length: 14 amino acids. Germline-derived CDR1 and CDR2 are SGHDT and YYEEEE. V was clipped by 2 bases and J by 1 base, with 9 bases between them. The CDR3 coding sequence is TGTGCCAGCAGCTTTACGGACAGCCAAGAGACCCAGTACTTC. This codes for CASSFTDSQETQYF.